The next 9 T cell receptor beta chains were all read from a single sample in a study of tissue T cells after allogeneic stem cell transplantation. Repertoires were generated with immunoSEQ multiplex PCR, while TCRdb's copy carries only in-frame clones and drops some. The table records 40,000 to 50,000 clones, about three quarters of them present only once. The sample consisted of sorted cells pooled from one or two spleens. The receptors shown here come from a pool of C57BL/6 mice in good health.

This clone was seen only a few times. Gene names refer to mouse genes. Read data end 1 residue before the CDR3 end; the end is taken from the germline J gene. The rearrangement links TRBV13-1 to TRBJ1-2, with no clear D. This CDR3 spans 14 amino acids. The germline V gene encodes CDR1 NSHNY and CDR2 SYGAGN. The ends were cut back, 4 bases at V and 0 bases at J, with 10 bases in the middle. Partial CDR3 DNA: TGTGCCAGCAGTTTGGACCTTCCAAACTCCGACTACACC. Protein sequence: CASSLDLPNSDYT. The CDR3 reads in full as CASSLDLPNSDYTF.

About this clone itself: The listed genes are named as in mouse. The CDR3 end is not reached by the read, which stops 1 residue before it; the germline J gene fills it in. The chain carries TRBV2 and TRBJ1-1; D may be TRBD1 (5 bases). Trimming cost V 4 bases and J 0 bases, with 9 bases left between them. There are 14 residues in the CDR3. Looked up from germline, CDR1 is LGHNA and CDR2 is YSYQKL. This CDR3 is CASSLQVANTEVFF. The DNA read from the CDR3 is TGTGCCAGCAGCCTACAGGTCGCAAACACAGAAGTCTTC.

Only one count was recorded for this clone. Mouse gene names apply. The CDR3 end falls 1 residue outside the read, so it is completed with the germline J gene. The chain recombines TRBV31 with TRBJ1-6; D not certain. TRBJ1-6 is an open reading frame whose function is uncertain. This CDR3 has 15 amino acids. CDR1 and CDR2 from the germline V gene are GKSSPN and SITVG. Trimming took off 3 bases at V and 0 bases at J, with 9 bases between the two ends. The CDR3 protein is CAWSLDNSYNSPLYF. CDR3 bases read: TGTGCCTGGAGCCTCGACAATTCCTATAATTCGCCCCTCTAC.

Remarks on this clone: Mouse gene names and germline throughout. The read is 1 residue too short to cover the CDR3 end, so that end is filled in from the germline J gene. V is TRBV12-1 and J is TRBJ2-4; no clear D. The CDR3 loop spans 13 amino acids. The V end was cut by 0 bases, the J end by 0 bases, with 3 bases between. Germline loops: CDR1 SGHSN, CDR2 HYEKVE. The CDR3 spells CASSLRSQNTLYF. The part of the CDR3 DNA that was read is TGTGCCAGCTCTCTCAGGAGTCAAAACACCTTGTAC.

This clone came up a few times. Gene names are the mouse ones. The read falls 1 residue short of the CDR3 end, and the missing part is taken from the germline J gene. The chain recombines TRBV14 with TRBJ2-7; no clear D gene. Trimming took 3 bases from V and 3 from J, leaving 7 bases between them. This CDR3 is built from 12 residues. The germline CDR1 and CDR2 sequences are SGHDT and FRDEAV. The sequenced CDR3 bases are TGTGCCAGCAGTTCTCTGGACTATGAACAGTAC. Protein product: CASSSLDYEQY. The whole CDR3 sequence reads CASSSLDYEQYF.

About this clone itself: The gene names here belong to mouse. The read is 1 residue too short to cover the CDR3 end, so that end is filled in from the germline J gene. The chain combines TRBV12-2 with TRBJ2-5; perhaps TRBD1 as D (6 bases). There are 14 residues in the CDR3. The germline CDR1 and CDR2 sequences are SGHLS and HYDKME. The V gene lost 4 bases and the J gene lost 0 bases, with 10 bases spanning the gap. CDR3 protein: CASSKGVNQDTQYF. The sequenced part of the CDR3 DNA is TGTGCCAGCTCAAAGGGGGTTAACCAAGACACCCAGTAC.

As to this clone: The genes are named according to mouse. CDR3 residues: CASSLQGSAETLYF. Partial CDR3 DNA: TGTGCCAGCAGCCTACAGGGTAGTGCAGAAACGCTGTAT. The rearrangement links TRBV13-3 to TRBJ2-3; tentatively, D is TRBD1 (6 bases). Coverage ceases 1 residue before the CDR3 finishes, and the germline J gene fills in the end. Deletions cut 5 bases from V and 0 bases from J, with 10 bases between. This CDR3 region has 14 residues. CDR1 is NNHDY and CDR2 is SYVADS in the germline V gene.

Turning to this clone: Any gene name here is a mouse gene name. The read finishes 1 residue shy of the CDR3 end, and the germline J gene is used to complete it. This chain uses TRBV17 with TRBJ2-3; D unresolved. Germline CDR1 is MNHDT and CDR2 is YYDKIL. The V end was cut by 1 base, the J end by 2 bases, with 4 bases between. The CDR3 runs 13 residues. The DNA read from the CDR3 is TGTGCTAGCAGTAGAGCGGCTGCAGAAACGCTGTAT. Protein product: CASSRAAAETLY. The entire CDR3 sequence reads CASSRAAAETLYF.

A word on this clone: The genes and germline here are from mouse. The read terminates 1 residue ahead of where the CDR3 ends, so the germline J gene completes it. The J gene is TRBJ1-6, the V gene TRBV19; no firm D call. TRBJ1-6 is an ORF; its function is uncertain. Germline V lookup: CDR1 FNHDT, CDR2 SITEND (reference sequence). The CDR3 contains 12 residues. The V and J ends lost 3 bases and 7 bases respectively, with 5 bases between them. The DNA read from the CDR3 is TGTGCCAGCAGTACAAAAAATTCGCCCCTCTAC. Translated: CASSTKNSPLY. In full, the CDR3 is CASSTKNSPLYF.